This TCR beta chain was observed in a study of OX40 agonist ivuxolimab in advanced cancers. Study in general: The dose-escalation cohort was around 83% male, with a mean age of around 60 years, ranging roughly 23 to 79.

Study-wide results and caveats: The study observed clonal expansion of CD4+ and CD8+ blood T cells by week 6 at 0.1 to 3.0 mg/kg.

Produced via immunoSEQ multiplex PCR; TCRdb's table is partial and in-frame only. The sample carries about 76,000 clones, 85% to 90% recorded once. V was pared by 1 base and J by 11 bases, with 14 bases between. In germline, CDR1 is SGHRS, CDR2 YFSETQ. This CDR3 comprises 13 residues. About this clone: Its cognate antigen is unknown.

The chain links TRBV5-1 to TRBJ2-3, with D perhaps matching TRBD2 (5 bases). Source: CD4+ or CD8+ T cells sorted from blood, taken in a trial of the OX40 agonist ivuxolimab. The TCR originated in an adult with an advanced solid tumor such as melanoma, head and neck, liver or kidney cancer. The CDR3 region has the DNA TGCGCCAGCAGCTTGCCCCAGGACTCGGGGCAGTATTTT. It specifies CASSLPQDSGQYF.